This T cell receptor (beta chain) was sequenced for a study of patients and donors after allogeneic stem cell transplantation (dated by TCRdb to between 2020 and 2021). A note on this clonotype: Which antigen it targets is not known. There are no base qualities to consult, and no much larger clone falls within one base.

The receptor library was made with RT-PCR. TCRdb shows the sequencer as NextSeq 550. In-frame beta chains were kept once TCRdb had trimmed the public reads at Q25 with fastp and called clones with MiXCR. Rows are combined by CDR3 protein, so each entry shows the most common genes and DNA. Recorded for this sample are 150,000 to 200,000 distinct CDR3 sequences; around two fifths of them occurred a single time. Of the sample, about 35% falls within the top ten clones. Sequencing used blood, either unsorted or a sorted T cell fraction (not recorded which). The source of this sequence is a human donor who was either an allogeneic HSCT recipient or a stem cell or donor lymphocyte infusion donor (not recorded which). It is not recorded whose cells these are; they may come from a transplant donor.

The DNA sequence is as follows: TGCGCCAGCAGCCAAGATCCAGAGGGGTACAGGAGTGGCTACACCTTC. The resulting protein is CASSQDPEGYRSGYTF. This sequence uses TRBV4-3 and TRBJ1-2; perhaps TRBD1 is the D gene, with 5 bases matching. V drops 0 bases and J drops 7 bases, leaving 18 bases in between. The CDR3 covers 16 residues, taking in both the cysteine and the phenylalanine. Solely the CDR3 DNA is kept, with 48 bases framed from the first base. CDR1 and CDR2 were assigned from the germline V gene as LGHNA and YSLEER.